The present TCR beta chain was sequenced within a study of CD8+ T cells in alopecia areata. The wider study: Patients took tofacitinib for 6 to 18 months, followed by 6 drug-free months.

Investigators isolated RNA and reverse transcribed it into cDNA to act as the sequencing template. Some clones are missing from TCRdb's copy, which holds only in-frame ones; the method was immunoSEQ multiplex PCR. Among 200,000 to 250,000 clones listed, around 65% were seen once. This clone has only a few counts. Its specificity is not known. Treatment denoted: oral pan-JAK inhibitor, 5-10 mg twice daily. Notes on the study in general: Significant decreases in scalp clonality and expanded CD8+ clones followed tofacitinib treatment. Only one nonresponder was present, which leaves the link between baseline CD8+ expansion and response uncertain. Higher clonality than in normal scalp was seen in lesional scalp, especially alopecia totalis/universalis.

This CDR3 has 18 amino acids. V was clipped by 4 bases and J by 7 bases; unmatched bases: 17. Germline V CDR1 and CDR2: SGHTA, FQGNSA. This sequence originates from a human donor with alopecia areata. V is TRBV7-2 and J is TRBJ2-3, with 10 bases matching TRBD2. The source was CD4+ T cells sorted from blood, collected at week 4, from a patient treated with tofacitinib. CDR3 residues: CASSSISSGGHPRHTQYF. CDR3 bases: TGTGCCAGCAGCTCCATTTCTAGCGGGGGTCACCCCAGACATACGCAGTATTTT.